One and the same sample provided the 2 T cell receptor beta chains below, sequenced in a study of metastatic and nonmetastatic thyroid tumors. TCRdb reprocessed the PCR reads using MiXCR. This table has fewer than 30,000 clones, around 14% appearing once. There were no patients who had received any treatment before thyroid surgery. Sequencing was done on a sample of blood. The receptors shown here come from a female donor with papillary thyroid cancer or a benign thyroid nodule (not recorded which). Some clones in this sample may be carry-over from other donors' samples.

The chain links TRBV6-2 or TRBV6-3 to TRBJ2-5; TRBD2 agrees at 12 bases. J was trimmed by 4 bases and V by 0 bases; bases with no gene match: 6. Germline V gives CDR1 MNHEY, CDR2 SVGEGT. This CDR3 has 17 residues. In DNA form, the CDR3 reads TGTGCCAGCAGTTACTCGTCTAGCGGGAGGGCCGGAGAGACCCAGTACTTC. This translates into CASSYSSSGRAGETQYF.

This clone was seen repeatedly, ten times or more. The chain links TRBV5-1 to TRBJ2-7; perhaps TRBD2 as D (5 bases). The CDR3 has 13 amino acids. The germline V gene encodes CDR1 SGHRS and CDR2 YFSETQ. V was trimmed by 6 bases and J by 5 bases, leaving 15 bases between them. The CDR3 DNA follows: TGCGCCAGCACGCCGGGGTGGAAGGACGAGCAGTACTTC. Translated: CASTPGWKDEQYF.